This T cell receptor (beta chain) was identified during a study of blood T cell repertoires in COVID-19. Study overall: From T cells, B-cell-depleted T cells, or PBMCs came the material, which was cDNA or gDNA.

The CDR3 runs 16 residues. Germline-derived CDR1 and CDR2 are SGHKS and YYEKEE (reference sequence). Trimming pared 4 bases from V and 5 bases from J, leaving 18 bases between. Clones were sequenced by immunoSEQ multiplex PCR, and TCRdb holds only the in-frame ones, with some missing. The sample lists around 200,000 clones, about 85% seen once, with around 19% in the top ten. Cohorts were assigned according to the clinical history that participants reported. The sequencing sample was made of PBMCs or T cells enriched from blood (not recorded which). The clonotype originates from a man aged 40-50 years who had recovered from COVID-19. The chain couples TRBV5-5 to TRBJ1-4; the D gene is possibly TRBD1 (5 bases). The CDR3 region is CASSLAYRGYNEKLFF. The CDR3 DNA reads TGTGCCAGCAGCCTAGCGTATCGGGGGTACAATGAAAAACTGTTTTTT.